This entry concerns a single T cell receptor (beta chain). Its antigen is not known. The data belong to a study of T cell responses to AZD1222 COVID-19 vaccine. Study conclusions and caveats: Nearly half of spike-specific TCRs reportedly target unmutated variant regions. Donor demographics were predominantly white British with a female majority; clonal diversity may be underestimated.

Sequenced by immunoSEQ multiplex PCR; TCRdb stores in-frame clones only, minus some. The sample shows some 120,000 clones, roughly 87% of them seen only once. The source is an adult in good health. Specimen: peripheral blood, collected on day 0 of AZD1222 vaccination.

The CDR3 region has the DNA TGTGCCAGCAGCCCAGGTCTGCAGGGACTAAACACTGAAGCTTTCTTT. Translated: CASSPGLQGLNTEAFF. The chain employs TRBV4-2 and TRBJ1-1, with D tentatively TRBD1 (5 bases). Germline V gene sequence: CDR1 LGHNA, CDR2 YNFKEQ. The CDR3 spans 16 residues. The V end lost 4 bases, the J end lost 2 bases, and 17 bases lay between the germline ends.